The clone carrying this T cell receptor (beta chain) was found many times. Ahead of thyroid surgery, no patient had received treatment of any kind. Germline-derived CDR1 and CDR2 are GTSNPN and SVGIG (reference sequence). The CDR3 loop spans 15 amino acids. J gave up 7 bases and V 1 base, and 5 bases lay outside the gene matches. These data belong to a study of metastatic and nonmetastatic thyroid tumors. TCRdb re-called the PCR reads via MiXCR. Of 30,000 to 40,000 clones listed, around 16% are singletons. The TCR originated in a male donor with papillary thyroid cancer or a benign thyroid nodule (not recorded which). Some clones in this sample may be carry-over from other donors' samples. Sequencing was carried out using blood. The chain couples TRBV30 to TRBJ2-1; 12 bases line up with TRBD2. Here the CDR3 reads CAWSALAGGVNEQFF. The CDR3 DNA follows: TGTGCCTGGAGTGCCCTAGCGGGAGGGGTTAATGAGCAGTTCTTC. The full variable domain, with the rest looked up from reference TRBV30 and TRBJ2-1, is SQTIHQWPATLVQPVGSPLSLECTVEGTSNPNLYWYRQAAGRGLQLLFYSVGIGQISSEVPQNLSASRPQDRQFILSSKKLLLSDSGFYLCAWSALAGGVNEQFFGPGTRLTVL.